This T cell receptor (beta chain) was obtained from a study of regulatory T cells in long-lasting Graves disease. With 5 bases removed from V and 4 bases from J, the gap between germline ends came to 11 bases. CDR3 length: 12 amino acids. Germline CDR1 and CDR2: DFQATT and SNEGSKA (reference sequence). Indicated time point: persistent/refractory GD, antithyroid drugs over 5 years with positive TRAb. RNA from PBMCs was the source of the TCR library. TCR beta libraries were built with iRepertoire HTBI primers and Arm-PCR of CDR3 regions. TCRdb processed the multiplex PCR reads anew with MiXCR; each CDR3 protein has one entry. The sample records hundreds of thousands of distinct CDR3 sequences, more than 20% being singletons.

Sequenced material: peripheral blood mononuclear cells (PBMCs), taken when the disease was refractory, from a patient treated with antithyroid drugs. This sequence was found in a female donor with Graves disease. V usage is TRBV20-1 and J usage is TRBJ1-2; D possibly corresponds to TRBD1 (6 bases). In DNA form, the CDR3 reads TGCAGTGCTTCGGGGGGCAGCTATGGCTACACCTTC. Protein product: CSASGGSYGYTF.